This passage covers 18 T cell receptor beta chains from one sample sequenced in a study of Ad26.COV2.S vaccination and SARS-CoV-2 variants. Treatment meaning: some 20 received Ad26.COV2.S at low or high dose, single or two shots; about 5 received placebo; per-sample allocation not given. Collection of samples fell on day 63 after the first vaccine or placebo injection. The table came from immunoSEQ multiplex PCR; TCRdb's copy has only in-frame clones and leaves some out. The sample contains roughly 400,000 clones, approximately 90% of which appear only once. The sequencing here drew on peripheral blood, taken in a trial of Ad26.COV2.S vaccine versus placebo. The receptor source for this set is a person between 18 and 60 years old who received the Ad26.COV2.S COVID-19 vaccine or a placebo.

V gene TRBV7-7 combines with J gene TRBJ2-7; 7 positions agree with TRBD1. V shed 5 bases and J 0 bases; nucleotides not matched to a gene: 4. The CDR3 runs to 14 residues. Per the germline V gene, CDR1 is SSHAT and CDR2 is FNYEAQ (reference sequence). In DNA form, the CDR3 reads TGTGCCAGCAGCCAGGACAGGAGCTCCTACGAGCAGTACTTC. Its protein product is CASSQDRSSYEQYF.

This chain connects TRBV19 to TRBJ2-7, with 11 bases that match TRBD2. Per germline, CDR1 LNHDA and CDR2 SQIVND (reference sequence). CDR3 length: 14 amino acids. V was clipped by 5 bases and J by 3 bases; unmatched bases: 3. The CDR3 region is CASSETSGSYEQYF. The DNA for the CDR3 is TGTGCCAGTAGTGAAACTAGCGGGAGCTACGAGCAGTACTTC.

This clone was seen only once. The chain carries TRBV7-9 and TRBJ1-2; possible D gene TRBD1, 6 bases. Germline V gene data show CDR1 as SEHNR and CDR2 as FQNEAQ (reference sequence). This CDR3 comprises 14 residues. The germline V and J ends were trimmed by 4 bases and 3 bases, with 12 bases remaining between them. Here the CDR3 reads CASSSLQGHYGYTF. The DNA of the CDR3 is TGTGCCAGCAGCTCCTTACAGGGACACTATGGCTACACCTTC.

Here the CDR3 DNA reads TGTGCCAGCCCCCGACCGAGACCTAACTATGGCTACACCTTC. It yields the protein CASPRPRPNYGYTF. V and J are TRBV6-4 and TRBJ1-2; D is ambiguous. Germline loops: CDR1 MRHNA, CDR2 SNTAGT. The CDR3 runs 14 residues. V was shortened by 8 bases and J by 0 bases, with 13 bases between the two germline ends.

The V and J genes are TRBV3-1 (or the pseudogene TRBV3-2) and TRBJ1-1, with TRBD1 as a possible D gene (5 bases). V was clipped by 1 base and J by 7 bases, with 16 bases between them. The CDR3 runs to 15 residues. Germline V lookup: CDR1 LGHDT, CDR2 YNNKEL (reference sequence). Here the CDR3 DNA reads TGTGCCAGCAGCCAAGGGGCGGGGGTCCGGGTTGAAGCTTTCTTT. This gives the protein CASSQGAGVRVEAFF.

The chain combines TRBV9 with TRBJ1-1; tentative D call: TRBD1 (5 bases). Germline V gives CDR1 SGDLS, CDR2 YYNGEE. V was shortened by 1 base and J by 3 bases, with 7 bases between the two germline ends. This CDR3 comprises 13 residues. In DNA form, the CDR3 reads TGTGCCAGCAGCGTACAGGGAGACACTGAAGCTTTCTTT. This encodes CASSVQGDTEAFF.

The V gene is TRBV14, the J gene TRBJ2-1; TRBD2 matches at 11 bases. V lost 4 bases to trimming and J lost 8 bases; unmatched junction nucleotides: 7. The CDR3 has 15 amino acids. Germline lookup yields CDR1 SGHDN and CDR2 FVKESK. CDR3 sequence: CASSRPTSGADEQFF. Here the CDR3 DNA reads TGTGCCAGCAGCCGACCGACTAGCGGGGCCGATGAGCAGTTCTTC.

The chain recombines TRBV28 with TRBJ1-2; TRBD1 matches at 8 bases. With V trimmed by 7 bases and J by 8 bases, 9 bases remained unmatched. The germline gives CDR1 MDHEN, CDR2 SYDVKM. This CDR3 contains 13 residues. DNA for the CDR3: TGTGCCAGCACGTCGGCCAGGGGGCGAGGCTACACCTTC. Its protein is CASTSARGRGYTF.

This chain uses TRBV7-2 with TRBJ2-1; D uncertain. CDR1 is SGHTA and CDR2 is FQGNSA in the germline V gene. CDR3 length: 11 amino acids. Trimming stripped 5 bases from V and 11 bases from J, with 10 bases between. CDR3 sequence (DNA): TGTGCCAGCAGCCCCGGCGATCAGCAGTTCTTC. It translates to CASSPGDQQFF.

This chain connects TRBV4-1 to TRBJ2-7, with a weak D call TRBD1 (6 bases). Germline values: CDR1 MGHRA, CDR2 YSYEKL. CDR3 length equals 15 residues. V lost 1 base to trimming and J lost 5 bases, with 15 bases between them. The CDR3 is CASSQGGGRTDEQYF. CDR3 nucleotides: TGCGCCAGCAGCCAAGGGGGCGGTCGGACAGACGAGCAGTACTTC.

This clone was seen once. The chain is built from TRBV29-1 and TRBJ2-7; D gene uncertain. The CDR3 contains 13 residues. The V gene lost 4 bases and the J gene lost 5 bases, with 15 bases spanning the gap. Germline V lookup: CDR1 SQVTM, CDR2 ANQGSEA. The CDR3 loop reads CSVGYSSYHEQYF. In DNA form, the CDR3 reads TGCAGCGTTGGCTACAGCTCTTACCACGAGCAGTACTTC.

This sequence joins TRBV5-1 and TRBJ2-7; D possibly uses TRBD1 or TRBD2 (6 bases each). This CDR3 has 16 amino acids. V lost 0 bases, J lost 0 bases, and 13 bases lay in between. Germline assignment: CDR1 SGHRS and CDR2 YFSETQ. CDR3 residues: CASSLDGGGTSYEQYF. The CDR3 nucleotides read TGCGCCAGCAGCTTGGATGGAGGGGGAACCTCCTACGAGCAGTACTTC.

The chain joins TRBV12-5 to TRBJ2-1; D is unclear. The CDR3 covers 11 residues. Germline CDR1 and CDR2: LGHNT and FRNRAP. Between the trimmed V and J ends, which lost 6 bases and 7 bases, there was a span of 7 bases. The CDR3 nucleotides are TGTGCTAGTGGCATGAAGAATGAGCAGTTCTTC. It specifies CASGMKNEQFF. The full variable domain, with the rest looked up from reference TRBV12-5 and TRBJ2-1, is DARVTQTPRHKVTEMGQEVTMRCQPILGHNTVFWYRQTMMQGLELLAYFRNRAPLDDSGMPKDRFSAEMPDATLATLKIQPSEPRDSAVYFCASGMKNEQFFGPGTRLTVL.

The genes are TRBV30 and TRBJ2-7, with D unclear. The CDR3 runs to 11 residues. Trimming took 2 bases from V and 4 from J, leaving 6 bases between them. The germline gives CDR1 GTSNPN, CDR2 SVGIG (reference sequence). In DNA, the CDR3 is TGTGCCTGGAGTACGCGGTACGAGCAGTACTTC. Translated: CAWSTRYEQYF.

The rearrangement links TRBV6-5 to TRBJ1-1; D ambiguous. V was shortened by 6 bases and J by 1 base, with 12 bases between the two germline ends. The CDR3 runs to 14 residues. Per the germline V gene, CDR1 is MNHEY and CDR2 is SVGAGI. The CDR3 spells CASSHRSKNTEAFF. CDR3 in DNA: TGTGCCAGCAGCCATAGATCCAAGAACACTGAAGCTTTCTTT.

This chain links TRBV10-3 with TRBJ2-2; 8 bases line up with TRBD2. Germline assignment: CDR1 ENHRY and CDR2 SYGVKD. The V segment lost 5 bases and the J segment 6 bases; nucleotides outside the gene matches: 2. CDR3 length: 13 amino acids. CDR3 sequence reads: CAISRREAGELFF. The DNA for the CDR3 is TGTGCCATCAGTAGGCGGGAGGCCGGGGAGCTGTTTTTT.

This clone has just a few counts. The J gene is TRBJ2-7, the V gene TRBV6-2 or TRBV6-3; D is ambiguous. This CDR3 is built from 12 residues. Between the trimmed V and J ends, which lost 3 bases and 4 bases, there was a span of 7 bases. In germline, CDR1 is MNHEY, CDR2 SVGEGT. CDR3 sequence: CASSYGRYEQYF. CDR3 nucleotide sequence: TGTGCCAGCAGTTATGGGCGGTACGAGCAGTACTTC.

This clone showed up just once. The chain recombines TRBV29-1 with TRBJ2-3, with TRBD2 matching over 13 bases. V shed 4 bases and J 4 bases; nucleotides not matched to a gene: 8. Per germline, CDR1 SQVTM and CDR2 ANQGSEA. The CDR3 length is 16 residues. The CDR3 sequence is CSVGGTSGRAPDTQYF. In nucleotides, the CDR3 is TGCAGCGTTGGCGGCACTAGCGGGAGGGCCCCAGATACGCAGTATTTT.